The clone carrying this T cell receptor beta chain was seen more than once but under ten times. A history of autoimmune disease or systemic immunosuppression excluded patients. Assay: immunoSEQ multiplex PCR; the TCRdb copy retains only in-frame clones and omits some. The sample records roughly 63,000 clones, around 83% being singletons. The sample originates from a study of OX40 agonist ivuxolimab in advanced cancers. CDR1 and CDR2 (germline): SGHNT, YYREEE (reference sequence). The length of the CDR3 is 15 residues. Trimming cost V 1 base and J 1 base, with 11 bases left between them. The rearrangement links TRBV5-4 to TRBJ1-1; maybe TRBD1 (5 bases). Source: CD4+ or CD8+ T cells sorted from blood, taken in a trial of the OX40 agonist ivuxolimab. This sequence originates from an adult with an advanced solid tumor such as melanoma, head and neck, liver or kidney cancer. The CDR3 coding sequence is TGTGCCAGCAGCTTGCGGCAGGGAGGGAACACTGAAGCTTTCTTT. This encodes CASSLRQGGNTEAFF.